This TCR beta chain originates from a study of naive and memory T cell subsets. Study conclusions and caveats: Naive and memory subsets had different power law exponents for TCR abundance.

Four subsets defined by CD45RA and CD27 were sorted after CD3, CD4, CD8 and live/dead staining. EMRA cells were CD45RA+CD27-, and effector memory cells CD45RA-CD27-. This clonotype ranks as medium-sized. Its antigen remains unidentified. V lost 7 bases and J lost 6, with 12 bases in between. The germline CDR1 and CDR2 sequences are SQVTM and ANQGSEA. The CDR3 loop spans 11 amino acids. Both TRBC1 and TRBC2 were covered by a beta constant-region primer of two equimolar oligonucleotides. Nested alpha and beta constant-region primers with the SP2 primer drove four PCR rounds on ligated cDNA. Ligation attached a single-stranded oligonucleotide with a 12-nucleotide UMI and the SP2 primer to the cDNA 3' end. TCRdb re-analysed the UMI-ligation and nested PCR reads in MiXCR, keeping a single row per CDR3 protein. The data contain about 2,700 distinct CDR3 sequences, approximately 5.2% of them singletons.

The chain employs TRBV29-1 and TRBJ1-1; no definite D call. The sample comprised CD4+ TEMRA cells from blood. As to subset: effector memory re-expressing CD45RA, CD45RA+ CD27-. The sequence was obtained from a human donor in good health. The CDR3 spells CSGGLGAEAFF. The CDR3 DNA sequence: TGCAGCGGAGGGCTGGGCGCTGAAGCTTTCTTT.